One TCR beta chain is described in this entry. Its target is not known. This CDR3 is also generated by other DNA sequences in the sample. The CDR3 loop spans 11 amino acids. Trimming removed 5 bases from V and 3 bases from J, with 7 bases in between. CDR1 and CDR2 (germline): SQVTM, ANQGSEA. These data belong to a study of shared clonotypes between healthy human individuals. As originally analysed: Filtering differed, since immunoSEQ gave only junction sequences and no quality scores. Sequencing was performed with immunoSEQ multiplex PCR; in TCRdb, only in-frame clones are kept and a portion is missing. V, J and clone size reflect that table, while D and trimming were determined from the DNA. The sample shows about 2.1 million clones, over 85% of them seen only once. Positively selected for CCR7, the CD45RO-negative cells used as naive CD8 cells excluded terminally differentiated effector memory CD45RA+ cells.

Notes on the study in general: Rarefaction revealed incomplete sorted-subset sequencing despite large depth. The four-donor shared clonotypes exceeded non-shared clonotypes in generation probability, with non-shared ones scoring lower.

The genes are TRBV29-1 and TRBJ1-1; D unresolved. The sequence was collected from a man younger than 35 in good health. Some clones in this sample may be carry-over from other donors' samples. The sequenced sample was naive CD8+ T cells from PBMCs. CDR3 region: CSVRRDTEAFF. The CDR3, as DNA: TGCAGCGTTAGGAGGGACACTGAAGCTTTCTTT.